These 2 T cell receptor beta chains originate from one sample sequenced in a study of T cell changes during pregnancy in multiple sclerosis. Sequenced by immunoSEQ multiplex PCR; TCRdb stores in-frame clones only, minus some. The table includes about 49,000 clones, 90% detected once. This material consisted of peripheral blood, taken after pregnancy. These receptors were taken from a female donor in good health, enrolled as a control in a pregnancy study.

The V gene is TRBV21-1, the J gene TRBJ2-7; whether TRBD1, the table's D call, matches the DNA was not checked. TRBV21-1 is classified as a pseudogene. The CDR3 contains 16 residues. The CDR3 loop is CASRAVGQGLPTEQYF. The CDR3 DNA reads TGTGCCAGCAGAGCTGTCGGACAGGGGCTTCCTACGGAGCAGTACTTC.

The chain has TRBV7-2 and TRBJ1-1; 7 nucleotides match TRBD1. The J segment lost 10 bases and the V segment lost 0 bases, leaving 8 bases of the junction unmatched. This CDR3 comprises 14 residues. The germline V gene encodes CDR1 SGHTA and CDR2 FQGNSA. The CDR3 nucleotides are TGTGCCAGCAGCTTAGCGCTTTTAGGGGGCGCAGCTTTCTTT. Translated, it gives CASSLALLGGAAFF.